One sample yielded the 10 T cell receptor beta chains listed below, sequenced in a study of blood T cell repertoires in COVID-19. The assay was immunoSEQ multiplex PCR, and TCRdb's table has in-frame clones only and misses some. The data hold hundreds of thousands of clones, with 70% to 90% observed a single time. Sequencing was carried out using PBMCs or T cells enriched from blood (not recorded which). These receptors originate from a woman aged 18-30 years with acute COVID-19.

This chain joins TRBV28 and TRBJ1-4; the D gene is possibly TRBD1 (5 bases). Germline CDR1 MDHEN, CDR2 SYDVKM. The CDR3 is 17 residues long. V shed 6 bases and J shed 2 bases, with 19 bases lying between them. The CDR3 region is CASSLIRVQRTNEKLFF. CDR3 nucleotides: TGTGCCAGCAGCCTAATCAGGGTCCAGAGGACTAATGAAAAACTGTTTTTT.

This chain links TRBV9 with TRBJ2-2; possible D gene TRBD2, 5 bases. The CDR3 spans 16 residues. Trimming cost V 2 bases and J 2 bases, with 13 bases left between them. Germline values: CDR1 SGDLS, CDR2 YYNGEE. The CDR3 region has the DNA TGTGCCAGCAGCGTTAGTCCAGCGGTTAACACCGGGGAGCTGTTTTTT. This translates into CASSVSPAVNTGELFF.

The J gene is TRBJ1-1, the V gene TRBV19; the D is unclear. The CDR3 length is 13 residues. Deletions cut 1 base from V and 4 bases from J, with 7 bases between. The V gene's germline CDR1 is LNHDA and CDR2 SQIVND (reference sequence). CDR3 bases: TGTGCCAGTAGTATAGCTTCGGGCACTGAAGCTTTCTTT. It yields the protein CASSIASGTEAFF.

The chain joins TRBV12-3 or TRBV12-4 to TRBJ1-2, with D maybe TRBD1 (6 bases). The V gene lost 7 bases and the J gene lost 5 bases, with 8 bases spanning the gap. The CDR3 has 11 amino acids. The CDR3 region has the DNA TGTGCCAGCAAGACAGGTTATGGCTACACCTTC. Residues: CASKTGYGYTF.

This clone has only one observation. V usage is TRBV25-1 and J usage is TRBJ2-7; D might be TRBD2 (5 bases). Germline CDR1 MGHDK, CDR2 SYGVNS. V lost 5 bases and J lost 7, with 15 bases in between. The CDR3 is 13 residues long. The CDR3 DNA follows: TGTGCCAGCAGTCAAGGAGGCCCCTGGGAGCAGTACTTC. Its protein product is CASSQGGPWEQYF.

A single count supports this clone. The gene calls are TRBV7-2 and TRBJ2-7; a weak D match, TRBD2 (5 bases). Germline assignment: CDR1 SGHTA and CDR2 FQGNSA. The ends were cut back, 1 base at V and 3 bases at J, with 7 bases in the middle. The CDR3 contains 13 residues. DNA for the CDR3: TGTGCCAGCAGCTTAGTTGAGGGCTACGAGCAGTACTTC. It encodes CASSLVEGYEQYF.

Regarding this clone: The same CDR3 also results from other DNA sequences found in this sample. The chain has TRBV18 and TRBJ1-5; 7 nucleotides line up with TRBD1. J lost 7 bases, V lost 6 bases, and 6 bases had no gene match. The CDR3 runs to 13 residues. Germline lookup yields CDR1 KGHSH and CDR2 LQKENI. In nucleotides, the CDR3 is TGTGCCAGCTCCCCAGGGACAGACCAGCCCCAGCATTTT. Its protein product is CASSPGTDQPQHF.

The chain has TRBV11-3 and TRBJ2-7; D call uncertain. The CDR3 has 13 residues. Germline loops: CDR1 SGHNT, CDR2 YENEEA. Between the trimmed V and J ends, which lost 1 base and 2 bases, there was a span of 6 bases. The CDR3 is CASSLGPTYEQYF. As DNA, the CDR3 is TGTGCCAGCAGCTTAGGGCCGACCTACGAGCAGTACTTC.

The chain has TRBV6-5 and TRBJ2-1; maybe TRBD1 (6 bases). Germline V gene lookup returns CDR1 MNHEY and CDR2 SVGAGI. The length of the CDR3 is 12 residues. Trimming took off 6 bases at V and 10 bases at J, with 13 bases between the two ends. The CDR3 loop is CASSAQGYEQFF. The CDR3 coding sequence is TGTGCCAGCAGCGCACAGGGTTACGAGCAGTTCTTC.

The CDR3 sequence: CASSLEQDQPQHF. DNA for the CDR3: TGTGCCAGCAGTCTTGAGCAGGATCAGCCCCAGCATTTT. The rearrangement uses TRBV2 and TRBJ1-5; D is uncertain. The CDR3 length is 13 residues. V lost 5 bases and J 5 bases, leaving 10 bases between the germline ends. The germline CDR1 and CDR2 sequences are SNHLY and FYNNEI.